This TCR beta chain was sequenced during a study of tumor and adjacent non-tumor tissue in lung cancer. Findings and limits, study-wide: Significantly higher TCR diversity was found in tumor than normal lung. In normal lung, the top 100 clones were significantly more dominant than in tumor.

No cell sorting was done before RNA was extracted from the tissue. The normal lung tissue was taken more than 3 cm from the tumor edge. TCRbeta libraries were built with three rounds of nested PCR, modified from ARM-PCR. Each CDR3 protein gets one entry after TCRdb re-called the multiplex PCR reads with MiXCR. This table holds 85,000 or so distinct CDR3 sequences, 75% to 85% found once. Trimming pared 3 bases from V and 5 bases from J, leaving 8 bases between. The CDR3 runs 13 residues. The table lists this clonotype with many counts. Its cognate antigen is unknown. The chain links TRBV12-3 or TRBV12-4 to TRBJ1-5; D remains unclear. The sequenced material came from distant non-tumor lung tissue. The receptor was isolated from a woman in her 50s with non-small cell lung cancer. CDR3 nucleotide sequence: TGTGCCAGCAGTTTCAGCGGTGATCAGCCCCAGCATTTT. Its translation: CASSFSGDQPQHF.